This TCR beta chain was recorded in a study of T-cell reconstitution after alpha-beta-depleted transplantation in children (dated by TCRdb to 2015 to 2016). Notes on the research overall: The study quantitatively tracked T-cell immune reconstitution after TCRalphabeta/CD19-depleted allogeneic hematopoietic cell transplantation in children using TCR repertoire profiling. Overall study outcomes, separate from this receptor: The frequencies of hyperexpanded clones fell over the following months, and after one year, T-cell counts and TCRbeta diversity were mostly attributed to newly produced T cells. The apparently early recovery of alphabetaT-cell counts about two months after transplant reportedly depended on only several hundred rapidly expanded clones that came from non-depleted graft cells. In some patients, high TCRbeta diversity at day 60 was attributed to recipient T cells and intrathymic progenitors that had survived conditioning.

Points on this clonotype: Its target antigen remains unknown. There are no base qualities to consult, and no much larger clone falls within one base.

CDR1 and CDR2 (SGHRS, YFSETQ) derive from the germline V gene. The CDR3, cysteine through phenylalanine, is 14 amino acids long. Only the CDR3 portion is preserved as DNA: 42 bases, with reading frame beginning at the first base. The trim is 4 bases for V and 0 bases for J, with a gap of 11 bases between the germline ends. Receptor amplification or capture employed PCR. Sequencing used an Illumina HiSeq 2500. Molecular barcoding was employed in the preparation of TCR libraries, with unique molecular identifiers being used to normalize TCRbeta repertoire quantification. TCRdb trimmed the raw reads at Q25, called clones with MiXCR and kept productive beta chains. Entries are consolidated by CDR3 protein sequence, retaining the most common genes and DNA. Across this sample there are 800,000 to 1,000,000 distinct CDR3 sequences, with about 30% seen only once. Clones ranked in the top ten supply 28% of the sample.

Explained via the paper, the treatment or condition label denotes: allogeneic hematopoietic cell transplantation with graft depleted of TCRalphabeta T cells and CD19 B cells. The children who served as transplant recipients had been given grafts of TCRalphabeta/CD19-depleted allogeneic hematopoietic cells. The specimen comprised PBMCs, mostly from graft donor cells, sampled 360 days after TCRalphabeta/CD19-depleted stem cell transplant. This clonotype was sampled from a boy under three years old who had a stem cell transplant for SCID, so the T cells may come from the graft donor. Here the chain combines TRBV5-1 and TRBJ2-7; no D gene can be assigned with confidence. The sequence in DNA is TGCGCCAGCAGCCCTGACGGCCGCTCCTACGAGCAGTACTTC. Its translation reads: CASSPDGRSYEQYF.